Detailed here is one T cell receptor beta chain. The V end lost 7 bases, the J end lost 8 bases, and 8 bases lay between the germline ends. This CDR3 is 10 amino acids long. The protocol was immunoSEQ multiplex PCR, while the TCRdb copy is restricted to in-frame clones and leaves out a portion. This sample has approximately 70,000 clones, with 90% to 95% found just once. This sample is part of a study of T cell changes during pregnancy in multiple sclerosis. The source material was CD4+ T cells from peripheral blood mononuclear cells, sampled before pregnancy. This TCR was recovered from a female donor with multiple sclerosis, enrolled in a pregnancy study. The V gene is TRBV23-1, the J gene TRBJ1-2; D remains ambiguous. TRBV23-1 is flagged as an ORF with uncertain function. The CDR3 reads CASNPRGYTF. DNA for the CDR3: TGCGCCAGCAACCCCCGGGGCTACACCTTC.